This is a list of T cell receptor beta chains from one sample in a study of blood T cell repertoires in COVID-19. Produced via immunoSEQ multiplex PCR; TCRdb's table is partial and in-frame only. The sample shows fewer than 500,000 clones, 70% to 90% of them seen only once. The material sequenced was peripheral blood. Source of these receptors: a man aged 18-30 years with COVID-19, enrolled during active disease. The CDR3 runs from the conserved cysteine through the conserved F or W. D genes are given only for firm matches. Rows give clone size only sometimes, using once, few, many, or a class for an expanded clone.

CASAERADQPQHF TGTGCCAGCGCTGAGCGGGCGGATCAGCCCCAGCATTTT . TRBJ1-5 TRBV27 .
CASSEAPGQVQYF TGTGCCAGCAGTGAAGCGCCAGGACAAGTGCAGTACTTC . TRBJ2-7 TRBV2 .
CASSFTGGDYGYTF TGTGCCAGCAGTTTCACAGGGGGCGACTATGGCTACACCTTC TRBD1 TRBJ1-2 TRBV6-5 .
CASSSGQGSPYEQYF TGCGCCAGCAGCTCCGGACAGGGGTCCCCCTACGAGCAGTACTTC TRBD1 TRBJ2-7 TRBV5-1 .
CASSPSGEDDEQYF TGTGCCAGCAGTCCTTCGGGAGAGGACGACGAGCAGTACTTC . TRBJ2-7 TRBV6-4 .
CASSRGAGQETQYF TGTGCCAGCAGTAGAGGAGCGGGTCAAGAGACCCAGTACTTC . TRBJ2-5 TRBV2 once
CATSRDESHLPTDTQYF TGTGCCACCAGCAGAGATGAGTCCCATCTCCCGACAGATACGCAGTATTTT . TRBJ2-3 TRBV15 .
CASSMLAGETQYF TGTGCCAGTAGTATGCTGGCGGGGGAGACCCAGTACTTC . TRBJ2-5 TRBV19 .
CASSLVVTEQETQYF TGTGCCAGCAGCTTGGTGGTCACAGAACAAGAGACCCAGTACTTC . TRBJ2-5 TRBV5-6 .
CASSHPVAGGNEQFF TGCGCCAGCAGCCACCCCGTTGCGGGGGGAAATGAGCAGTTCTTC TRBD2 TRBJ2-1 TRBV4-1 .
CASSFIDTQYF TGTGCCAGCAGCTTTATCGATACGCAGTATTTT . TRBJ2-3 TRBV13 .
CASSYSGGSHEQYF TGTGCCAGCAGCTACAGCGGGGGGAGCCACGAGCAGTACTTC TRBD2 TRBJ2-7 TRBV5-5 .
CASRSTGYPGANVLTF TGCGCCAGCAGGTCAACGGGATACCCTGGGGCCAACGTCCTGACTTTC . TRBJ2-6 TRBV5-1 .
CASSALTGGLGYTF TGTGCCAGCAGCGCCCTGACAGGGGGCCTGGGCTACACCTTC TRBD1 TRBJ1-2 TRBV7-9 .
CASSPGRAGTGELFF TGTGCCAGCAGCCCCGGGAGGGCGGGCACCGGGGAGCTGTTTTTT TRBD2 TRBJ2-2 TRBV3-1/TRBV3-2 .
CATSVETGNGYTF TGTGCCACCAGTGTGGAGACGGGGAATGGCTACACCTTC . TRBJ1-2 TRBV24-1 .
CASSRRDYNEKLFF TGTGCCAGCAGTAGACGGGATTATAATGAAAAACTGTTTTTT . TRBJ1-4 TRBV27 .
CASSWGGLEGYTF TGTGCCAGCAGCTGGGGGGGGCTAGAGGGCTACACCTTC . TRBJ1-2 TRBV5-4 .
CSASTGPTNEKLFF TGCAGTGCTAGTACAGGACCAACTAATGAAAAACTGTTTTTT . TRBJ1-4 TRBV20-1 once
CASTFGTDTQYF TGTGCCAGCACGTTCGGCACAGATACGCAGTATTTT . TRBJ2-3 TRBV2 .
CASSLVSGEGNTIYF TGCGCCAGCAGCTTGGTGTCAGGGGAAGGAAACACCATATATTTT . TRBJ1-3 TRBV5-1 few
CSVGQVNYGYTF TGCAGCGTTGGACAGGTTAACTATGGCTACACCTTC . TRBJ1-2 TRBV29-1 .